This T cell receptor beta chain emerged from a study of blood T cell repertoires in COVID-19. The wider study: PBMCs, B-cell-depleted T cells, or T cells provided the cDNA or gDNA that made up the material.

Participants came from roughly 25 US areas, aged about 18 to 89 years. Produced via immunoSEQ multiplex PCR; TCRdb's table is partial and in-frame only. The sample shows 130,000 to 150,000 clones, roughly 84% of them seen only once. Germline assignment: CDR1 MNHEY and CDR2 SVGAGI. The CDR3 loop spans 13 amino acids. The V and J ends lost 5 bases and 4 bases respectively, with 9 bases between them. V gene TRBV6-5 combines with J gene TRBJ1-5; D not resolved. The TCR sequence derives from a man aged 35 to 55 with acute COVID-19. The sequencing sample was made of PBMCs or T cells enriched from blood (not recorded which). The CDR3 region has the DNA TGTGCCAGCAGTCGTGTTTCGAATCAGCCCCAGCATTTT. It specifies CASSRVSNQPQHF.